The 13 T cell receptor beta chains below come from one sample, sequenced in a study of response to subunit inactivated influenza vaccine. TCRdb re-called the RT-PCR reads with MiXCR, one entry per CDR3 protein. This table has roughly 630,000 distinct CDR3 sequences, around 15% appearing once. Material: PBMCs from blood, obtained 14 to 15 days before vaccination. Receptor source: a man aged 50-59 years who received an inactivated influenza vaccine.

The rearrangement joins TRBV29-1 to TRBJ2-7; perhaps D is TRBD1 or TRBD2 (5 bases each). Germline loops: CDR1 SQVTM, CDR2 ANQGSEA. This CDR3 is 13 amino acids long. The V and J ends lost 5 bases and 6 bases respectively, with 17 bases between them. In DNA form, the CDR3 reads TGCAGCGTTACTCCGGGACCCTTCGGCGAGCAGTACTTC. Protein sequence: CSVTPGPFGEQYF.

J is TRBJ1-4 and V is TRBV12-3 or TRBV12-4; D is possibly TRBD1 (5 bases). The CDR3 runs to 14 residues. V dropped 8 bases and J dropped 6 bases, with 16 bases sitting between them. CDR3 sequence reads: CASGWDPGYEKLFF. CDR3 DNA: TGTGCCAGCGGATGGGACCCAGGATATGAAAAACTGTTTTTT.

This rearrangement joins TRBV7-6 to TRBJ2-3; 11 nucleotides match TRBD2. CDR3 length: 16 residues. Germline trimming cut 3 bases from V and 4 bases from J; bases unmatched to any gene: 6. CDR1 is SGHVS and CDR2 is FNYEAQ in the germline V gene. This chain's CDR3 is CASSFRGTSGSDTQYF. Here the CDR3 DNA reads TGTGCCAGCAGCTTTAGGGGGACTAGCGGTTCAGATACGCAGTATTTT.

This clonotype was seen only a few times. The chain recombines TRBV27 with TRBJ2-3, with D possibly TRBD2 on 5 matching bases. This CDR3 has 16 residues. Germline V CDR1 and CDR2: MNHEY, SMNVEV (reference sequence). Trimming stripped 6 bases from V and 2 bases from J, with 18 bases between. This CDR3 reads CASSPGGGRNTDTQYF. In nucleotides, the CDR3 is TGTGCCAGCAGCCCAGGCGGCGGGCGGAACACAGATACGCAGTATTTT.

The genes are TRBV6-2 or TRBV6-3 and TRBJ2-5; 7 nucleotides line up with TRBD1. V gave up 2 bases and J gave up 5 bases; unmatched junction bases: 8. CDR3 length: 15 amino acids. The germline CDR1 and CDR2 sequences are MNHEY and SVGEGT. The CDR3 sequence is CASSYNRGGMETQYF. CDR3 coding DNA: TGTGCCAGCAGTTACAACAGGGGCGGTATGGAGACCCAGTACTTC.

Note on this clonotype: A much larger clone lies one base from this, so it may be a read error. The J gene is TRBJ2-1, the V gene TRBV29-1; D gene uncertain. Germline V CDR1 and CDR2: SQVTM, ANQGSEA. This CDR3 is built from 15 residues. CDR3: CSVEGSGAKLNELFF. CDR3 sequence (DNA): TGCAGCGTTGAGGGCTCGGGCGCCAAACTTAATGAGCTGTTCTTC.

CDR3 sequence reads: CSATDRLGTEAFF. For the CDR3, the DNA is TGCAGTGCTACGGACCGCTTGGGCACTGAAGCTTTCTTT. The chain uses TRBV20-1 and TRBJ1-1, with D uncertain. Germline V gives CDR1 DFQATT, CDR2 SNEGSKA (reference sequence). Trimming removed 4 bases at V and 4 bases at J, with 13 bases between. The CDR3 is 13 residues long.

The V gene is TRBV5-4, the J gene TRBJ1-4, with a possible D match to TRBD1 (5 bases). The CDR3 extends over 15 amino acids. The V and J ends lost 2 bases and 5 bases respectively, with 13 bases between them. Germline-derived CDR1 and CDR2 are SGHNT and YYREEE (reference sequence). CDR3 nucleotides: TGTGCCAGCAGCTTCGCAGGGTCCGTAAATGAAAAACTGTTTTTT. Translated, it gives CASSFAGSVNEKLFF.

This chain uses TRBV28 with TRBJ2-7; 9 nucleotides match TRBD1. Germline lookup yields CDR1 MDHEN and CDR2 SYDVKM. The CDR3 extends over 12 amino acids. Losses at the gene ends were 6 bases for V and 5 bases for J; bases not matched to a gene: 2. This chain's CDR3 is CASRDRGHEQYF. The CDR3 DNA is TGTGCCAGCAGGGACAGGGGCCACGAGCAGTACTTC.

This clonotype has a handful of counts. The gene calls are TRBV20-1 and TRBJ2-7; 7 positions match TRBD1. The CDR3 extends over 13 amino acids. Germline V gives CDR1 DFQATT, CDR2 SNEGSKA (reference sequence). Trimming at V came to 6 bases and at J to 3 bases, leaving 8 bases not matched to a gene. The CDR3 reads CSAQGQRGYEQYF. The CDR3 coding sequence is TGCAGTGCCCAGGGACAGCGAGGCTACGAGCAGTACTTC.

This clonotype has at least ten counts. The chain employs TRBV28 and TRBJ2-1, with 8 bases fitting TRBD2. Germline values: CDR1 MDHEN, CDR2 SYDVKM. The CDR3 loop spans 14 amino acids. Germline trimming cut 3 bases from V and 5 bases from J; bases unmatched to any gene: 3. The CDR3 loop reads CASSFTSGDNEQFF. As DNA, the CDR3 is TGTGCCAGCAGTTTCACTAGCGGCGACAATGAGCAGTTCTTC.

A few counts support this clonotype. The rearrangement links TRBV27 to TRBJ2-5, with D tentatively TRBD1 (7 bases). Trimming removed 5 bases at V and 4 bases at J, with 20 bases between. Germline V gives CDR1 MNHEY, CDR2 SMNVEV (reference sequence). The CDR3 sequence is 16 residues long. Here the CDR3 DNA reads TGTGCCAGCAGTCATCAGGGTGGACAGGAGGGAGAGACCCAGTACTTC. Amino acids: CASSHQGGQEGETQYF.

This rearrangement joins TRBV6-2 or TRBV6-3 to TRBJ1-1, with D unclear. Germline V gives CDR1 MNHEY, CDR2 SVGEGT. This CDR3 contains 14 residues. V lost 3 bases to trimming and J lost 1 base, with 9 bases between them. CDR3 bases: TGTGCCAGCAGTTATTCGGTCAGGAACACTGAAGCTTTCTTT. The encoded protein is CASSYSVRNTEAFF.